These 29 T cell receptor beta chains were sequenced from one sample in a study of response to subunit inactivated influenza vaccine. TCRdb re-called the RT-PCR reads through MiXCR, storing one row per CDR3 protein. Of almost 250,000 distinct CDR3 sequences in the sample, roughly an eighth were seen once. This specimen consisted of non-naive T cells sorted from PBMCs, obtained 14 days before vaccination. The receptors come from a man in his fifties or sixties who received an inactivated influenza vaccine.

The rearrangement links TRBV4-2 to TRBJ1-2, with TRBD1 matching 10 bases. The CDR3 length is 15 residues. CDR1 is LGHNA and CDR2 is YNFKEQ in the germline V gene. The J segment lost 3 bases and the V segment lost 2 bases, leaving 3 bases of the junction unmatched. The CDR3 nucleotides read TGTGCCAGCAGCCAAACCGGGACAGGGGACTATGGCTACACCTTC. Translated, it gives CASSQTGTGDYGYTF.

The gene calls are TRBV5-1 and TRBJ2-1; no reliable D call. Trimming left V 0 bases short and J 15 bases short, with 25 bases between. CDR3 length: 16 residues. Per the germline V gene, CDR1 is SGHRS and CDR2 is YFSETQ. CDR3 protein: CASSLAWGEVHRSWFF. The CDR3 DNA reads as TGCGCCAGCAGCTTGGCCTGGGGTGAGGTACACCGGAGTTGGTTCTTC.

The CDR3 spells CSALTGTGEVEQYF. DNA for the CDR3: TGCAGTGCTCTTACCGGGACAGGGGAAGTCGAGCAGTACTTC. This chain uses TRBV20-1 with TRBJ2-7; TRBD1 aligns across 10 bases. Germline CDR1 reads DFQATT; CDR2 reads SNEGSKA (reference sequence). The CDR3 has 14 amino acids. After removal of 5 bases from V and 6 bases from J, the junction contained 10 bases not matched to a gene.

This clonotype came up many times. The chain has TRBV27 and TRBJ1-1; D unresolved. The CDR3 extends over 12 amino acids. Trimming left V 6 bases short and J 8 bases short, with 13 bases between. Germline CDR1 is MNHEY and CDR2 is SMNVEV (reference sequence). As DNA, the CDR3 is TGTGCCAGCAGCTACATGGCGGGCGAAGCTTTCTTT. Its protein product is CASSYMAGEAFF.

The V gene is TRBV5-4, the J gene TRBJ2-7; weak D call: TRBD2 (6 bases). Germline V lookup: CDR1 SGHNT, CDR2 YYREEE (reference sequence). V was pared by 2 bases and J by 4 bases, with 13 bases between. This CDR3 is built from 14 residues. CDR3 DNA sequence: TGTGCCAGCAGCTTCCCGGGAGCGGGTTACGAGCAGTACTTC. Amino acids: CASSFPGAGYEQYF. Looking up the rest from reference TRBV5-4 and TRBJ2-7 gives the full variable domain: ETGVTQSPTHLIKTRGQQVTLRCSSQSGHNTVSWYQQALGQGPQFIFQYYREEENGRGNFPPRFSGLQFPNYSSELNVNALELDDSALYLCASSFPGAGYEQYFGPGTRLTVT.

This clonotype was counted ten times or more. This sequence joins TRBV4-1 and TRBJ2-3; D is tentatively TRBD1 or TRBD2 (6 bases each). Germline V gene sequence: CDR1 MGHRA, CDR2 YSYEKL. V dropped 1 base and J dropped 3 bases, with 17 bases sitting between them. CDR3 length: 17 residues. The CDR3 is CASSQGGASRRTDTQYF. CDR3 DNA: TGCGCCAGCAGCCAAGGGGGGGCTAGCCGGAGAACAGATACGCAGTATTTT.

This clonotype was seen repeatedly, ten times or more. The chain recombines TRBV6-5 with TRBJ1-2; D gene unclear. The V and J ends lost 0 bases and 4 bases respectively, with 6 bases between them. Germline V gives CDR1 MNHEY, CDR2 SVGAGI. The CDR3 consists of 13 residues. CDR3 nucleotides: TGTGCCAGCAGTTACTCAGGGTCCTATGGCTACACCTTC. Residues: CASSYSGSYGYTF.

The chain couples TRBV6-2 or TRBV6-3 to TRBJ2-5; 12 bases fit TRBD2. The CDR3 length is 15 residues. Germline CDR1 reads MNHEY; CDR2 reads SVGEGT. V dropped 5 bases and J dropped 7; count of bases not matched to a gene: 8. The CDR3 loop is CASSHRTSGVMTQYF. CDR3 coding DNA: TGTGCCAGCAGTCATCGGACTAGCGGGGTTATGACCCAGTACTTC.

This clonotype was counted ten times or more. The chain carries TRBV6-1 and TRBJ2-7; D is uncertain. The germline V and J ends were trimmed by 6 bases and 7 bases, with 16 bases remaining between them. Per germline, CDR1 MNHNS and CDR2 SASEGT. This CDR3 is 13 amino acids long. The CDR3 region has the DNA TGTGCCAGCAGAGAACAGCGTTTGGGAGAGCAGTACTTC. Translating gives CASREQRLGEQYF.

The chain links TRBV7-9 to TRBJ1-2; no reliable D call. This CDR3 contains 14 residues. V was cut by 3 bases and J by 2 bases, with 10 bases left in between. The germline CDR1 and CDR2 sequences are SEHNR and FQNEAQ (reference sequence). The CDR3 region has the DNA TGTGCCAGCAGCTTCTCGTCCGCGAACTATGGCTACACCTTC. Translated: CASSFSSANYGYTF.

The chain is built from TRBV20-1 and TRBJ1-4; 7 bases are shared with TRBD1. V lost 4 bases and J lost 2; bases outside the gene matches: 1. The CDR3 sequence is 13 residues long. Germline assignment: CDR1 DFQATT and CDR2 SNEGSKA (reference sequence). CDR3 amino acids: CSANRGTNEKLFF. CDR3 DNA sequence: TGCAGTGCTAACAGGGGCACTAATGAAAAACTGTTTTTT.

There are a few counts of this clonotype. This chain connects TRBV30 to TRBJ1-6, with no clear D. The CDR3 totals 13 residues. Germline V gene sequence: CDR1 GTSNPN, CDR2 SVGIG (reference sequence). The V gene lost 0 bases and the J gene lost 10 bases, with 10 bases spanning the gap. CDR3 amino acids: CAWSVGGRSPLHF. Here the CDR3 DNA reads TGTGCCTGGAGTGTTGGAGGGCGCTCACCCCTCCACTTT.

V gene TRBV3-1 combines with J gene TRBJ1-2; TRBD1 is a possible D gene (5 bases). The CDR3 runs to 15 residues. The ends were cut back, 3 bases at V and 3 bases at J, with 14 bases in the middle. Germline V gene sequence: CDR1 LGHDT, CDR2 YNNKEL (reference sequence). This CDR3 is CASSQVTGVDYGYTF. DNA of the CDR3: TGTGCCAGCAGCCAGGTGACGGGGGTTGACTATGGCTACACCTTC.

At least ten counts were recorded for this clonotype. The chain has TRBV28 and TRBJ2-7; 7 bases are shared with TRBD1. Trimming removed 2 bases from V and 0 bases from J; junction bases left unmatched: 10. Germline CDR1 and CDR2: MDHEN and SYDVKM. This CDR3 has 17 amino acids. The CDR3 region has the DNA TGTGCCAGCAGTTTAGGCACAGGGGCATTCGGCTCCTACGAGCAGTACTTC. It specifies CASSLGTGAFGSYEQYF.

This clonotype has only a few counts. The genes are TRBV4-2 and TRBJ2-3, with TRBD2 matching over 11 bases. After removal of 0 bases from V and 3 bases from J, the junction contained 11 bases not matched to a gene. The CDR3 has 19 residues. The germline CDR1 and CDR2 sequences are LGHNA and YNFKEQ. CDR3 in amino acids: CASSQDSALAGEKTDTQYF. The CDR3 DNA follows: TGTGCCAGCAGCCAAGATTCGGCACTAGCGGGAGAAAAGACAGATACGCAGTATTTT.

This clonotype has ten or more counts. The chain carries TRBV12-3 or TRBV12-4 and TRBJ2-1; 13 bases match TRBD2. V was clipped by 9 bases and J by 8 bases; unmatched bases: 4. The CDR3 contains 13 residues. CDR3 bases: TGTGCCAGTACTAGCGGGGGGGCCTATGAGCAGTTCTTC. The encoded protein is CASTSGGAYEQFF.

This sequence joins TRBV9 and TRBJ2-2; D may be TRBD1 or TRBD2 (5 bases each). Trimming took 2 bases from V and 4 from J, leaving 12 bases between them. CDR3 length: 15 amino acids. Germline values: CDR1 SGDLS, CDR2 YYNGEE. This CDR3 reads CASSVEGPGTGELFF. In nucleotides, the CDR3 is TGTGCCAGCAGCGTCGAGGGGCCGGGCACCGGGGAGCTGTTTTTT.

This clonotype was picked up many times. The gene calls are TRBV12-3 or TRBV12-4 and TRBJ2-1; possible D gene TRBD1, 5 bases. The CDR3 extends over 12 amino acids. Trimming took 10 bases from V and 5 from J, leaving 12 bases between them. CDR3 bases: TGTGCCACCAGGGCCAGCGACAATGAGCAGTTCTTC. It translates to CATRASDNEQFF.

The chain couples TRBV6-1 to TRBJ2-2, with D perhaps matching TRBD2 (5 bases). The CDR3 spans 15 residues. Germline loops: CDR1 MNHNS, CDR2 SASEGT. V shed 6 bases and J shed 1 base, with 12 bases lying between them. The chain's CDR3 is CASRHGLENTGELFF. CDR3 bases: TGTGCCAGCAGACATGGACTTGAGAACACCGGGGAGCTGTTTTTT.

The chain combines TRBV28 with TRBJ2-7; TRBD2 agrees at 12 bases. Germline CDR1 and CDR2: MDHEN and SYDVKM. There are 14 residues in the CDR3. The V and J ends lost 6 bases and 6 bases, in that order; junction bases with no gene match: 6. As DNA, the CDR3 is TGTGCCAGCAGGACGACTAGCGGGAGATTCGAGCAGTACTTC. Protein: CASRTTSGRFEQYF.

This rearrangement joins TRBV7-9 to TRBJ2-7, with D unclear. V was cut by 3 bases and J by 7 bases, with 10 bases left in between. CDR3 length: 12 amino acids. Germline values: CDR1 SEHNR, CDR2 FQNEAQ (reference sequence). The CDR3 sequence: CASSFSPWEQYF. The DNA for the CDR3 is TGTGCCAGCAGCTTCTCCCCTTGGGAGCAGTACTTC.

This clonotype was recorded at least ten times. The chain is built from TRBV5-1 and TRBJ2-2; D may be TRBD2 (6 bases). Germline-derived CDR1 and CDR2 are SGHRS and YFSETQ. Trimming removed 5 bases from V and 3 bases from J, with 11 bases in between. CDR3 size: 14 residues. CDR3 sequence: CASRRGSDTGELFF. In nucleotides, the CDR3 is TGCGCCAGCAGGCGGGGCAGTGACACCGGGGAGCTGTTTTTT.

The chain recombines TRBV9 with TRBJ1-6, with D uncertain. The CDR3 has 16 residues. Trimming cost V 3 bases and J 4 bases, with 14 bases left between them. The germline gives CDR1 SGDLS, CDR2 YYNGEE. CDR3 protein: CASSAHGSAYNSPLHF. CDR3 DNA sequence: TGTGCCAGCAGCGCACACGGATCAGCGTATAATTCACCCCTCCACTTT.

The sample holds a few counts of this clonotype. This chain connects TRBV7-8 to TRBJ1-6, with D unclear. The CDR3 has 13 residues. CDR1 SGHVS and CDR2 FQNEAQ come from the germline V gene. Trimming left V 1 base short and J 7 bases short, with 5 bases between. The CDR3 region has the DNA TGTGCCAGCAGCTTAGTGGGGAATTCACCCCTCCACTTT. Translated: CASSLVGNSPLHF.

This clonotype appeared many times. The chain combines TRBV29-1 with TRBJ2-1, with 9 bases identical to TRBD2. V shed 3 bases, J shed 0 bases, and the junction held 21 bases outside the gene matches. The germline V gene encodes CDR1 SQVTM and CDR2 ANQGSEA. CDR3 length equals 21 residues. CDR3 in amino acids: CSVDPTSGTLTVLSSYNEQFF. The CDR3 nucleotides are TGCAGCGTTGACCCGACTAGCGGTACCCTAACCGTACTGAGCTCCTACAATGAGCAGTTCTTC.

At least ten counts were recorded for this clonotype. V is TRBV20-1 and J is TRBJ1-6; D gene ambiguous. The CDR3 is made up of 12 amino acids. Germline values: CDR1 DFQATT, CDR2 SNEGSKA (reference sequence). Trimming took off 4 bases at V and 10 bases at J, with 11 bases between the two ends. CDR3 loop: CSANRGRSPLHF. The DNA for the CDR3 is TGCAGTGCTAACCGAGGGCGGTCACCCCTCCACTTT.

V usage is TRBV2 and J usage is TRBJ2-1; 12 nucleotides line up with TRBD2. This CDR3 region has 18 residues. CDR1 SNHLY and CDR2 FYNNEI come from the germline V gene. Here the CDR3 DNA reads TGTACCTTCAGTCCAAGGACTAGCGGGAACCGATATTACAATGAGCAGTTCTTC. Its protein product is CTFSPRTSGNRYYNEQFF.

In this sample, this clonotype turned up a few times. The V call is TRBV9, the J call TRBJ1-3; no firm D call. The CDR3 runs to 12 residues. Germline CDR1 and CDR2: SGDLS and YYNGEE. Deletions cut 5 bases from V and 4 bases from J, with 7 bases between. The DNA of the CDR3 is TGTGCCAGCAGTGATAGCGGAAACACCATATATTTT. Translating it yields CASSDSGNTIYF.

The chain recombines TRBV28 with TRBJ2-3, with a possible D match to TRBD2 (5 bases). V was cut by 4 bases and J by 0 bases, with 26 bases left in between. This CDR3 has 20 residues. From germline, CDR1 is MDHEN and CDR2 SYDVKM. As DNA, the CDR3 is TGTGCCAGCAGTTCGCTACAAACCCCCTGGACTCCCCCTAGCACAGATACGCAGTATTTT. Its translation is CASSSLQTPWTPPSTDTQYF.